This T cell receptor (beta chain) comes out of a study of long-term antiretroviral therapy in people with HIV. This clone appeared a single time. Trimming stripped 6 bases from V and 4 bases from J, with 13 bases between. This CDR3 contains 14 residues. Germline loops: CDR1 MGHDK, CDR2 SYGVNS. The authors ran the immunoSEQ assay, v3.0, at survey level. Some clones are missing from TCRdb's copy, which holds only in-frame ones; the method was immunoSEQ multiplex PCR. Here the sample spans 20,000 to 25,000 clones, approximately 80% being singletons. The sequencing here drew on unsorted PBMCs, taken 1.2 years after starting antiretroviral therapy. This sequence joins TRBV25-1 and TRBJ1-5; D is uncertain. The sequence was collected from a woman in her thirties or forties with HIV. The CDR3, as DNA: TGTGCCAGCAGCCCCACCTCCACTAATCAGCCCCAGCATTTT. Amino acid sequence: CASSPTSTNQPQHF. The full variable domain, with the rest looked up from reference TRBV25-1 and TRBJ1-5, is EADIYQTPRYLVIGTGKKITLECSQTMGHDKMYWYQQDPGMELHLIHYSYGVNSTEKGDLSSESTVSRIRTEHFPLTLESARPSHTSQYLCASSPTSTNQPQHFGDGTRLSIL.